In this sample, the clone carrying this T cell receptor beta chain turned up a few times. Amplification of TCR beta CDR3 regions was performed using RNA transcripts as template. The HTBI primer set was used in a first-round RT-PCR of the TCR CDR3. TCRdb ran MiXCR on the multiplex PCR reads and lists one entry per CDR3 protein. The table has under 350,000 distinct CDR3 sequences, about 21% seen once. Uncontrolled infection, other autoimmune disease, pregnancy or lactation excluded patients. This sample is part of a study of T cells in Graves' hyperthyroidism and ophthalmopathy. In the study overall: Pretreatment peripheral blood was obtained at initial diagnosis.

This TCR came from a woman aged 45-59 years with Graves' hyperthyroidism. The sequenced sample was blood.

DNA of the CDR3: TGTGCCAGCAGCCGGACCGCCACAGATACGCAGTATTTT. Amino acids: CASSRTATDTQYF. The chain is built from TRBV7-3 and TRBJ2-3; D is uncertain. V shed 5 bases and J shed 2 bases, with 8 bases lying between them. The CDR3 length is 13 residues. CDR1 is SGHTA and CDR2 is FQGTGA in the germline V gene.